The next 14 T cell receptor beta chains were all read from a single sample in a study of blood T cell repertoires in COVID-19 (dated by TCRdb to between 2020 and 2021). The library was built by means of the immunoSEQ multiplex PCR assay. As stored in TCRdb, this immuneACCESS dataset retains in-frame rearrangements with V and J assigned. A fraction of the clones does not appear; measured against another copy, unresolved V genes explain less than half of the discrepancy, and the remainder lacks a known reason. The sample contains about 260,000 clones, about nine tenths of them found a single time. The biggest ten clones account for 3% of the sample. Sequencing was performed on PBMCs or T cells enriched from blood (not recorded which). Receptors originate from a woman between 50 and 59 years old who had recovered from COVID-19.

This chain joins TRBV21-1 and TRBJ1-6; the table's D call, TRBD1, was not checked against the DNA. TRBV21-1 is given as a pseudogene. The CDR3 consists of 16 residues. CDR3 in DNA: TGTGCCAGCAGCAAAGTACACGGGACAGGGAGGAGATCCCTCCACTTT. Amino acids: CASSKVHGTGRRSLHF.

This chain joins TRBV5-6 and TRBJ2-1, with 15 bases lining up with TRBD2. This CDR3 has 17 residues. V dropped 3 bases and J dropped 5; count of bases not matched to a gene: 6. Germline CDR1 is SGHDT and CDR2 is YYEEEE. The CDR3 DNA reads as TGTGCCAGCAGCTACGGGACTAGCGGGAGGAGACACAATGAGCAGTTCTTC. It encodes CASSYGTSGRRHNEQFF.

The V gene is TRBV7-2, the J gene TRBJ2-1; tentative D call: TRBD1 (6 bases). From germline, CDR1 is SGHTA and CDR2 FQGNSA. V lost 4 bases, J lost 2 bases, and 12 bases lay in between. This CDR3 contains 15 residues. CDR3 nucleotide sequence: TGTGCCAGCAGCTCCGGGACACCCACCTACAATGAGCAGTTCTTC. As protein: CASSSGTPTYNEQFF.

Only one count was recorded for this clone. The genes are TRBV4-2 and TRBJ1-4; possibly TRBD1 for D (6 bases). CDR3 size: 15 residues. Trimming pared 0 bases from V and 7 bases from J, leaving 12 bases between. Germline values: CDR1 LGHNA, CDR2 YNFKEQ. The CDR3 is CASSQDRQGFEKLFF. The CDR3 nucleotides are TGTGCCAGCAGCCAAGATCGTCAGGGGTTTGAAAAACTGTTTTTT.

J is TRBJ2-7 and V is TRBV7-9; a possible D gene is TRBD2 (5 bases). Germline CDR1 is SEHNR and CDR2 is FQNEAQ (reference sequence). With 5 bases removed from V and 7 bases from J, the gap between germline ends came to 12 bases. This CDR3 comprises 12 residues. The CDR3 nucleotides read TGTGCCAGCAGCCGAGGGAAAGGGGAGCAGTACTTC. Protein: CASSRGKGEQYF.

The CDR3 DNA is TGTGCCAGCAGTGAAGAGGGGGGGACTGAAGCTTTCTTT. Translation: CASSEEGGTEAFF. The chain is built from TRBV2 and TRBJ1-1; a weak D match, TRBD1 (6 bases). This CDR3 has 13 amino acids. The V gene's germline CDR1 is SNHLY and CDR2 FYNNEI. Trimming shortened V by 1 base and J by 5 bases, and 8 bases separated the two germline ends. The full variable domain, in which reference TRBV2 and TRBJ1-1 provide the parts outside the CDR3, is EPEVTQTPSHQVTQMGQEVILRCVPISNHLYFYWYRQILGQKVEFLVSFYNNEISEKSEIFDDQFSVERPDGSNFTLKIRSTKLEDSAMYFCASSEEGGTEAFFGQGTRLTVV.

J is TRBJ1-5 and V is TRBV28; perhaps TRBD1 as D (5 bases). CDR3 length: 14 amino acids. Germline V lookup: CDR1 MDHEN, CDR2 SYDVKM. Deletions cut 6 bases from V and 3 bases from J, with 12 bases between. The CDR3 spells CASRRDSTNQPQHF. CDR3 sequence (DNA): TGTGCCAGCAGACGAGACAGTACCAATCAGCCCCAGCATTTT.

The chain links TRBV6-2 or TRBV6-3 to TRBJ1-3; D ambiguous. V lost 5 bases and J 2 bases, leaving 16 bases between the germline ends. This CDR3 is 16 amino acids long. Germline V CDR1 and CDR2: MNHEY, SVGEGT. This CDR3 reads CASSTRPELPGNTIYF. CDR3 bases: TGTGCCAGCAGTACACGACCGGAGCTGCCTGGAAACACCATATATTTT.

This CDR3 reads CASSPTGTGGYEQYF. In DNA form, the CDR3 reads TGTGCCAGCAGTCCCACCGGGACAGGGGGCTACGAGCAGTACTTC. This chain uses TRBV28 with TRBJ2-7, with 11 positions matching TRBD1. V trimming: 5 bases; J trimming: 3 bases; junction bases outside the gene matches: 6. The CDR3 has 15 residues. Germline V lookup: CDR1 MDHEN, CDR2 SYDVKM.

CDR3 in amino acids: CASSEGTGDRQYF. The CDR3 bases are TGTGCCAGCAGCGAAGGGACAGGGGATCGGCAGTACTTC. The chain uses TRBV7-6 and TRBJ2-7; TRBD1 aligns across 10 bases. Trimming cost V 5 bases and J 9 bases; bases outside gene matches: 7. The CDR3 is 13 amino acids. Germline CDR1 SGHVS, CDR2 FNYEAQ.

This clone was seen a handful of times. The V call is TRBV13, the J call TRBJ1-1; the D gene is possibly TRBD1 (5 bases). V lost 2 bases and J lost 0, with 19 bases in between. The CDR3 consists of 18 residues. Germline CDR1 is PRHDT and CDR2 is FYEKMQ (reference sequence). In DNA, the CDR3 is TGTGCCAGCAGCTTATCCGTTATGCCAGGGTTTATGAACACTGAAGCTTTCTTT. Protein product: CASSLSVMPGFMNTEAFF.

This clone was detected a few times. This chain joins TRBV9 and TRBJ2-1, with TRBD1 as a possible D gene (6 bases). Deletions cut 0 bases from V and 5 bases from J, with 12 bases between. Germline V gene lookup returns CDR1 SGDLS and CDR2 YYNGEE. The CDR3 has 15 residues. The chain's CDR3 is CASSVDPGTNNEQFF. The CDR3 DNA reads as TGTGCCAGCAGCGTAGATCCCGGGACAAACAATGAGCAGTTCTTC.

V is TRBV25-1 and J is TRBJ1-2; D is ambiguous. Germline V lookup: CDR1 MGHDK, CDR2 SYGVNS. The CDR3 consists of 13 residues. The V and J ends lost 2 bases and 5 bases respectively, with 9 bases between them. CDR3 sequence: CASSENSWYGYTF. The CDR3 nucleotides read TGTGCCAGCAGTGAAAACAGCTGGTATGGCTACACCTTC.

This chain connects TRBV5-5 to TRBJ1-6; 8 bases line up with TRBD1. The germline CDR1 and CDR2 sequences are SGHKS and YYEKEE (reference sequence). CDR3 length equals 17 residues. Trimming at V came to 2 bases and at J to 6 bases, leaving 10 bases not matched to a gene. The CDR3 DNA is TGTGCCAGCAGCTTACCAGGGGGCTTAGTTGGTAATTCACCCCTCCACTTT. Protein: CASSLPGGLVGNSPLHF. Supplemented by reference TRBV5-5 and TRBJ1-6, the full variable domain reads DAGVTQSPTHLIKTRGQQVTLRCSPISGHKSVSWYQQVLGQGPQFIFQYYEKEERGRGNFPDRFSARQFPNYSSELNVNALLLGDSALYLCASSLPGGLVGNSPLHFGNGTRLTVT.